The 24 T cell receptor beta chains below were found in one sample sequenced in a study of cytomegalovirus exposure and HLA in healthy donors. 60 Vbeta and 13 Jbeta primers were used in PCR. Repertoires were generated with immunoSEQ multiplex PCR, while TCRdb's copy carries only in-frame clones and drops some. Of about 100,000 clones in the sample, 65% to 90% were seen once. The sequenced sample was PBMCs. The receptors shown here come from an older woman in good health and CMV-seropositive.

The chain is built from TRBV5-1 and TRBJ1-1; a possible D gene is TRBD1 (5 bases). The CDR3 extends over 14 amino acids. The germline V gene encodes CDR1 SGHRS and CDR2 YFSETQ. V dropped 4 bases and J dropped 2 bases, with 12 bases sitting between them. CDR3 sequence: CASSVQGINTEAFF. CDR3 coding DNA: TGCGCCAGCAGCGTTCAGGGTATAAACACTGAAGCTTTCTTT.

The genes are TRBV28 and TRBJ1-2; 8 bases fit TRBD1. V lost 7 bases, J lost 5 bases, and 6 bases stayed unmatched. Germline CDR1 is MDHEN and CDR2 is SYDVKM. CDR3 size: 13 residues. The CDR3 DNA follows: TGTGCCAGCACCAACAGGGGGGGGTATGGCTACACCTTC. Its protein is CASTNRGGYGYTF.

The chain carries TRBV9 and TRBJ2-1; D gene unclear. Germline V lookup: CDR1 SGDLS, CDR2 YYNGEE. The V and J ends lost 0 bases and 0 bases respectively, with 7 bases between them. There are 15 residues in the CDR3. CDR3 DNA: TGTGCCAGCAGCGTAGCCTCGAGCTCCTACAATGAGCAGTTCTTC. Translation gives CASSVASSSYNEQFF.

J is TRBJ2-1 and V is TRBV28, with a tentative D call TRBD2 (6 bases). V lost 2 bases and J 7 bases, leaving 15 bases between the germline ends. This CDR3 is 15 amino acids long. Looked up from germline, CDR1 is MDHEN and CDR2 is SYDVKM. CDR3 DNA sequence: TGTGCCAGCAGTTTACTGGGCGGGACCGGGAATGAGCAGTTCTTC. Its protein is CASSLLGGTGNEQFF.

The rearrangement uses TRBV6-5 and TRBJ2-7, with TRBD1 identical over 10 bases. Trimming cost V 6 bases and J 7 bases; bases outside gene matches: 3. CDR3 length equals 12 residues. Germline lookup yields CDR1 MNHEY and CDR2 SVGAGI. The CDR3 DNA sequence: TGTGCCAGCAGGACAGGGGGCGTTGAGCAGTACTTC. Its translation is CASRTGGVEQYF.

To note about this clone: Germline is not matched at one junction end, which may reflect a read error. The chain couples TRBV11-2 to TRBJ2-7, with a possible D match to TRBD1 (5 bases). Germline V lookup: CDR1 SGHAT, CDR2 FQNNGV. The CDR3 extends over 16 amino acids. The CDR3 coding sequence is TGTGCCAGCAGCTTTACGTTAGGACAAACCTCCTACGGGCAGTACTTC. As protein: CASSFTLGQTSYGQYF.

The chain is built from TRBV18 and TRBJ2-3; 7 bases agree with TRBD2. J was trimmed by 2 bases and V by 8 bases; bases with no gene match: 7. The CDR3 length is 14 residues. Germline V gives CDR1 KGHSH, CDR2 LQKENI. As DNA, the CDR3 is TGTGCCAGCCGAAGCGGGACCTACACAGATACGCAGTATTTT. Its translation is CASRSGTYTDTQYF.

The CDR3, as DNA: TGTGCCAGCAGTTCAATGGCAGTGAGGGGCTACACCTTC. This codes for CASSSMAVRGYTF. The chain combines TRBV28 with TRBJ1-2; no firm D call. Germline V gene lookup returns CDR1 MDHEN and CDR2 SYDVKM. CDR3 length: 13 residues. Trimming stripped 4 bases from V and 8 bases from J, with 14 bases between.

The chain has TRBV27 and TRBJ1-5; a possible D gene is TRBD1 (5 bases). Germline assignment: CDR1 MNHEY and CDR2 SMNVEV (reference sequence). The CDR3 runs 14 residues. V dropped 7 bases and J dropped 1 base, with 11 bases sitting between them. CDR3 sequence: CASKSSGSNQPQHF. The CDR3 nucleotides are TGTGCCAGCAAATCTTCAGGGAGCAATCAGCCCCAGCATTTT.

The chain combines TRBV13 with TRBJ1-5; D possibly corresponds to TRBD1 (5 bases). The CDR3 extends over 13 amino acids. Trimming pared 3 bases from V and 7 bases from J, leaving 10 bases between. Germline CDR1 reads PRHDT; CDR2 reads FYEKMQ (reference sequence). The chain's CDR3 is CASSLGGTQPQHF. The CDR3, as DNA: TGTGCCAGCAGCTTGGGGGGGACCCAGCCCCAGCATTTT.

V is TRBV12-5 and J is TRBJ2-7, with 9 bases aligning to TRBD1. CDR3 length: 14 amino acids. Germline CDR1 reads LGHNT; CDR2 reads FRNRAP. V shed 6 bases and J 2 bases; nucleotides not matched to a gene: 5. The CDR3 here is CASGGQGSAYEQYF. CDR3 DNA sequence: TGTGCTAGTGGGGGACAGGGTAGCGCCTACGAGCAGTACTTC. Filled out from reference TRBV12-5 and TRBJ2-7, the complete variable domain reads DARVTQTPRHKVTEMGQEVTMRCQPILGHNTVFWYRQTMMQGLELLAYFRNRAPLDDSGMPKDRFSAEMPDATLATLKIQPSEPRDSAVYFCASGGQGSAYEQYFGPGTRLTVT.

V and J are TRBV11-3 and TRBJ1-2; D is ambiguous. Trimming removed 4 bases at V and 5 bases at J, with 11 bases between. The CDR3 totals 13 residues. The V gene's germline CDR1 is SGHNT and CDR2 YENEEA. CDR3 sequence: CASSSTRGYGYTF. As DNA, the CDR3 is TGTGCCAGCAGCTCAACCAGAGGGTATGGCTACACCTTC.

The sample holds one count of this clone. The chain is built from TRBV2 and TRBJ1-1; D perhaps matches TRBD1 (6 bases). The CDR3 contains 12 residues. The V and J ends lost 9 bases and 1 base respectively, with 9 bases between them. Germline-derived CDR1 and CDR2 are SNHLY and FYNNEI. In nucleotides, the CDR3 is TGTGCCAGGGGGACAACGAACACTGAAGCTTTCTTT. Translating it yields CARGTTNTEAFF.

V is TRBV30 and J is TRBJ1-1, with no clear D. Trimming pared 5 bases from V and 6 bases from J, leaving 13 bases between. Germline V gene data show CDR1 as GTSNPN and CDR2 as SVGIG (reference sequence). This CDR3 has 12 residues. The DNA of the CDR3 is TGTGCCTGGTCCCCGGGGTTAGCTGAAGCTTTCTTT. This encodes CAWSPGLAEAFF.

This chain uses TRBV19 with TRBJ2-2; 7 bases match TRBD2. The V gene end was trimmed by 6 bases and the J gene end by 6 bases; junction bases not matched to a gene: 7. This CDR3 is built from 14 residues. Germline assignment: CDR1 LNHDA and CDR2 SQIVND (reference sequence). CDR3 DNA: TGTGCCAGTAGAACTAGCGTGAATGCCGGGGAGCTGTTTTTT. It yields the protein CASRTSVNAGELFF.

The rearrangement uses TRBV7-3 and TRBJ2-7; TRBD1 matches at 9 bases. The CDR3 covers 16 residues. The J segment lost 2 bases and the V segment lost 4 bases, leaving 9 bases of the junction unmatched. Germline V CDR1 and CDR2: SGHTA, FQGTGA. The chain's CDR3 is CASSSYDDRGTYEQYF. The CDR3 coding sequence is TGTGCCAGCAGCTCATACGATGACAGGGGGACCTACGAGCAGTACTTC.

The chain has TRBV9 and TRBJ2-3; D might be TRBD2 (5 bases). Germline loops: CDR1 SGDLS, CDR2 YYNGEE. V lost 0 bases and J 3 bases, leaving 11 bases between the germline ends. The CDR3 is 15 amino acids. For the CDR3, the DNA is TGTGCCAGCAGCGTAGGAGGGAGTGGGACAGATACGCAGTATTTT. Its translation: CASSVGGSGTDTQYF.

The V gene is TRBV28, the J gene TRBJ2-5, with TRBD1 matching 9 bases. The DNA end lines up better with TRBJ2-7; the J call may be wrong. Germline V gene sequence: CDR1 MDHEN, CDR2 SYDVKM. This CDR3 is built from 15 residues. CDR3 residues: CASSPTGGNRNEQYF. CDR3 in DNA: TGTGCCAGCAGTCCAACAGGGGGCAACAGAAACGAGCAGTACTTC.

The rearrangement uses TRBV2 and TRBJ1-2, with D tentatively TRBD1 (6 bases). The CDR3 is 15 amino acids. Trimming left V 8 bases short and J 3 bases short, with 19 bases between. In germline, CDR1 is SNHLY, CDR2 FYNNEI. The CDR3 spells CASRQERSFDYGYTF. The CDR3 bases are TGTGCCAGCCGACAGGAGAGATCTTTTGACTATGGCTACACCTTC.

This clone has only a few counts. The chain combines TRBV9 with TRBJ1-1; D perhaps matches TRBD1 (5 bases). V was clipped by 4 bases and J by 10 bases, with 17 bases between them. CDR3 size: 13 residues. Germline CDR1 reads SGDLS; CDR2 reads YYNGEE. CDR3 sequence: CASSQDSGGVAFF. CDR3 coding DNA: TGTGCCAGCAGCCAAGACTCCGGAGGGGTAGCTTTCTTT.

The rearrangement joins TRBV5-5 to TRBJ1-5; D perhaps matches TRBD1 (5 bases). The CDR3 covers 14 residues. V was clipped by 4 bases and J by 7 bases, with 15 bases between them. Germline V gene sequence: CDR1 SGHKS, CDR2 YYEKEE (reference sequence). The CDR3 DNA reads as TGTGCCAGCAGCCCGGTTTGGGGCGAGCAGCCCCAGCATTTT. Amino acids: CASSPVWGEQPQHF.

This clone has only one observation. The rearrangement links TRBV28 to TRBJ1-2; 11 bases map to TRBD1. V dropped 8 bases and J dropped 5; count of bases not matched to a gene: 10. CDR1 is MDHEN, CDR2 SYDVKM, per germline. The CDR3 contains 15 residues. The DNA for the CDR3 is TGTGCCAGCCTCAGTCCGGGACAGGGGGTATATGGCTACACCTTC. This codes for CASLSPGQGVYGYTF.

This clone was recorded only once. J is TRBJ2-1 and V is TRBV7-3; 11 positions match TRBD2. The CDR3 length is 18 residues. V was clipped by 5 bases and J by 13 bases; unmatched bases: 22. The germline CDR1 and CDR2 sequences are SGHTA and FQGTGA. The CDR3 protein is CASSPTAGTSGIFSPQFF. CDR3 nucleotide sequence: TGTGCCAGCAGCCCTACGGCGGGGACTAGCGGAATCTTTTCCCCCCAGTTCTTC. The full variable domain, in which reference TRBV7-3 and TRBJ2-1 provide the parts outside the CDR3, is GAGVSQTPSNKVTEKGKYVELRCDPISGHTALYWYRQSLGQGPEFLIYFQGTGAADDSGLPNDRFFAVRPEGSVSTLKIQRTERGDSAVYLCASSPTAGTSGIFSPQFFGPGTRLTVL.

The V and J genes are TRBV7-9 and TRBJ2-1; D possibly corresponds to TRBD1 (5 bases). Trimming stripped 2 bases from V and 0 bases from J, with 17 bases between. Germline loops: CDR1 SEHNR, CDR2 FQNEAQ (reference sequence). The CDR3 sequence is 18 residues long. CDR3 bases: TGTGCCAGCAGCTTAAGGGGTGGTCAGTCGAGCTCCTACAATGAGCAGTTCTTC. This sequence encodes CASSLRGGQSSSYNEQFF.